This T cell receptor (beta chain) stems from a study of beta chain features in type 1 diabetes. V dropped 6 bases and J dropped 0; count of bases not matched to a gene: 8. The CDR3 consists of 16 residues. In germline, CDR1 is SQVTM, CDR2 ANQGSEA. Broader study findings: Type 1 diabetes patients had fewer VDJ junction insertions and more deletions.

Isolated RNA was reverse transcribed in full, so expressed TCRB transcripts were sequenced. A few million reads were obtained on average from naive, central memory and regulatory T cell samples. Profiled with immunoSEQ multiplex PCR; TCRdb holds only in-frame clones, not every one. Altogether more than 300,000 clones are present, around 12% being singletons, with the ten largest covering roughly 0.015%. Stem cell-like memory, regulatory, central memory and naive CD4+ cells were sorted via CD45RO/CCR7/CD25/CD127/CD95/CD27. As to this clone: Antigen unknown.

Sequenced material: naive CD4+ T cells from blood. The rearrangement links TRBV29-1 to TRBJ2-2; 9 bases fit TRBD1. The origin of this receptor is a man younger than 35 in good health. The CDR3 protein is CSVPRGQGTNTGELFF. CDR3 bases: TGCAGCGTCCCCCGGGGACAGGGTACGAACACCGGGGAGCTGTTTTTT.